This TCR beta chain is drawn from a study of blood T cells in healthy people across ages. This clonotype was recorded a few times. A J-beta primer mix and a sample-barcoded 5' primer were used in a second PCR of roughly 6 to 11 cycles. One entry per CDR3 protein results from TCRdb running MiXCR on the 5' RACE reads. The sample has roughly 500,000 distinct CDR3 sequences; 24% are singletons. Germline CDR1 and CDR2: SGDLS and YYNGEE. This CDR3 region has 13 residues. These same data were also listed under a study on T cells of mothers and their children.

Source material: blood. The clonotype originates from a boy between 5 and 17 years old in good health. The genes are TRBV9 and TRBJ2-5; D gene ambiguous. The J call could be wrong; TRBJ2-1 is a better fit for the DNA end. CDR3: CASSPLWPNEQFF. Here the CDR3 DNA reads TGTGCCAGCAGCCCCTTGTGGCCCAATGAGCAGTTCTTC.